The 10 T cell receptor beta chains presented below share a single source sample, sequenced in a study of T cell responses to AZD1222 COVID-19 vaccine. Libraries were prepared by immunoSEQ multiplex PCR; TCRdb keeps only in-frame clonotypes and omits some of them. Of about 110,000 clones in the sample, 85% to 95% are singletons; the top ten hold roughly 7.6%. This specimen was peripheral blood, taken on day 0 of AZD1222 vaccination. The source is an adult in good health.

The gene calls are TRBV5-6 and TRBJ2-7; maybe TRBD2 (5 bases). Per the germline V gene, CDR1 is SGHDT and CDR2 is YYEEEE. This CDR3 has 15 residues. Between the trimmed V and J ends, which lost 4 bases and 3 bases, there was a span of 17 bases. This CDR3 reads CASSPFSDVSYEQYF. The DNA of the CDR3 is TGTGCCAGCAGCCCCTTTAGCGACGTGAGCTACGAGCAGTACTTC.

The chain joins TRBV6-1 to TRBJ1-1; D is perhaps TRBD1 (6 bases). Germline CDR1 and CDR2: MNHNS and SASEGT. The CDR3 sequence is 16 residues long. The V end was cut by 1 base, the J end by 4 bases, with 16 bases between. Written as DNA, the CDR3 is TGTGCCAGCAGTGAAGGCCAGGGGAGGTTATTCACTGAAGCTTTCTTT. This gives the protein CASSEGQGRLFTEAFF.

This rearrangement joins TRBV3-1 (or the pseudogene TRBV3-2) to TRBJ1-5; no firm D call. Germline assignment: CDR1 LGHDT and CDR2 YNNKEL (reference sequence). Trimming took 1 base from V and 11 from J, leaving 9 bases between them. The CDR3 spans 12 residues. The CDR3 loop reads CASSQGQDAQHF. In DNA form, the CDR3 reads TGTGCCAGCAGCCAAGGGCAGGACGCCCAGCATTTT.

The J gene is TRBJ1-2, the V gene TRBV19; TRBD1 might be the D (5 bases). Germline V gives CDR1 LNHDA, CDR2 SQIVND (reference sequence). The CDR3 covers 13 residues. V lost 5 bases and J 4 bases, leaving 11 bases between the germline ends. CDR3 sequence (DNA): TGTGCCAGTAGTGGGCAGGGAGGCTATGGCTACACCTTC. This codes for CASSGQGGYGYTF.

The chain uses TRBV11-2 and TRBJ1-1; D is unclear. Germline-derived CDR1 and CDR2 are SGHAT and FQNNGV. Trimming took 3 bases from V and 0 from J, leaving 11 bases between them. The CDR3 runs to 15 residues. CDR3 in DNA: TGTGCCAGCAGCTTTAGCCACCTAATGAACACTGAAGCTTTCTTT. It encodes CASSFSHLMNTEAFF.

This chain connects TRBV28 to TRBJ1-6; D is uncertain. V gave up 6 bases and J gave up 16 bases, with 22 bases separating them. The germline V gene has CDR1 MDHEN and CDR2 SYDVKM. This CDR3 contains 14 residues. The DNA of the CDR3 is TGTGCCAGCAGCACTAACGAGGCGGGAATTATACTCCACTTT. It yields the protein CASSTNEAGIILHF.

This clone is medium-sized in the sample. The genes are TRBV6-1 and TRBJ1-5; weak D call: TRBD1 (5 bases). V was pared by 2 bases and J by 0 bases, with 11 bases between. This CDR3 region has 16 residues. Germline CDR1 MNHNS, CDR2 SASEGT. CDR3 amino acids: CASSETPDTSNQPQHF. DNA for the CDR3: TGTGCCAGCAGTGAAACTCCGGACACTAGCAATCAGCCCCAGCATTTT.

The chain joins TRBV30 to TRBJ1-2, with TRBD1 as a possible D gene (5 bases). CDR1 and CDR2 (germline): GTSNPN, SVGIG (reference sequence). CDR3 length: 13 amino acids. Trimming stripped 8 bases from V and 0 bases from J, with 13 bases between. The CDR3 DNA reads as TGTGCCAGTTGGGACGGTACTAACTATGGCTACACCTTC. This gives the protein CASWDGTNYGYTF.

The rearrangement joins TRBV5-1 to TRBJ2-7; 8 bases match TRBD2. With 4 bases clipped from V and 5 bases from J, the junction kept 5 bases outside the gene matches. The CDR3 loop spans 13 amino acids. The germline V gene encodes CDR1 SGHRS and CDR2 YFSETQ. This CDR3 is CASSPGGANEQYF. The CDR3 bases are TGCGCCAGCAGCCCGGGAGGGGCTAACGAGCAGTACTTC.

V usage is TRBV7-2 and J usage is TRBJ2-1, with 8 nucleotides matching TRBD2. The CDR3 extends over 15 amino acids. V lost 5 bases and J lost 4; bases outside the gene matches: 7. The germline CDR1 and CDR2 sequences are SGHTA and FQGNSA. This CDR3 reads CASSERGYLYNEQFF. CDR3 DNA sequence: TGTGCCAGCAGCGAGCGGGGGTACCTTTACAATGAGCAGTTCTTC.